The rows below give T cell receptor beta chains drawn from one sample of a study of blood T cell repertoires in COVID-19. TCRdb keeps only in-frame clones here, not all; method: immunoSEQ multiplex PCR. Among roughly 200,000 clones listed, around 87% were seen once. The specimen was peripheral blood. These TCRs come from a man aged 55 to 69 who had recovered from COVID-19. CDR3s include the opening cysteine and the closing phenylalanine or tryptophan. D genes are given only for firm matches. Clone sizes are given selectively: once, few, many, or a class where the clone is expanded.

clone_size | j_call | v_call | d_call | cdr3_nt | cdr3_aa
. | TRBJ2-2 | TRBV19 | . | TGTGCCAGTAGTACCCGGGGGGCCCCCGGGGAGCTGTTTTTT | CASSTRGAPGELFF
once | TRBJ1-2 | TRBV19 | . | TGTGCCAGTAGTATAGACCCGGCGGATGGGAGAATCTATGGCTACACCTTC | CASSIDPADGRIYGYTF
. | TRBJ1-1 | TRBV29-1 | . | TGCAGCGTTGAGGGCCCCGGGGGTGAAGCTTTCTTT | CSVEGPGGEAFF
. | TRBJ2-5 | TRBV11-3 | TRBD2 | TGTGCCAGCAGCCCATCAGCGGGAGGGCTCCGGGAGACCCAGTACTTC | CASSPSAGGLRETQYF
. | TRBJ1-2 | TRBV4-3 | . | TGCGCCAGCAGCCACATGGGAAGACAGACCTATGGCTACACCTTC | CASSHMGRQTYGYTF
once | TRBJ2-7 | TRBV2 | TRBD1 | TGTGCCAGCAGTGAACCGGCAGGGGGTTCCGAGCAGTACTTC | CASSEPAGGSEQYF
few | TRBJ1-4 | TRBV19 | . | TGTGCCAGTAGTATCCGCGGCGGCTATAATGAAAAACTGTTTTTT | CASSIRGGYNEKLFF
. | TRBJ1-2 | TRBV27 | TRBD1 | TGTGCCAGCAGTCGGACAGGGTTAACAAGCTATGGCTACACCTTC | CASSRTGLTSYGYTF
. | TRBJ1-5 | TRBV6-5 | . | TGTGCCAGCGAAAGGACAGATAGCAATCAGCCCCAGCATTTT | CASERTDSNQPQHF
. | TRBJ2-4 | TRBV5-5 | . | TGTGCCAGCAGCCCTACGCCAGGGGAGGGAAACATTCAGTACTTC | CASSPTPGEGNIQYF
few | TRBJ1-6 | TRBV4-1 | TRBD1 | TGCGCCAGCAGCCAGTTGCCCGACAGGGGATTTAATTCACCCCTCCACTTT | CASSQLPDRGFNSPLHF
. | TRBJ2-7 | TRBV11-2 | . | TGTGCCAGCAGTACTACCTACGAGCAGTACTTC | CASSTTYEQYF
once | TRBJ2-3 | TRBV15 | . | TGTGCCACCCGATGGAGGGGCAAGTCAGATACGCAGTATTTT | CATRWRGKSDTQYF
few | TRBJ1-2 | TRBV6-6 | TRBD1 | TGTGCCAGCAGCCAAAGCAGGGGGAGAGCTAACTATGGCTACACCTTC | CASSQSRGRANYGYTF
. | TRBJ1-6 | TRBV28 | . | TGTGCCAGCAGTGTAGGGAGCTCCTATAATTCACCCCTCCACTTT | CASSVGSSYNSPLHF
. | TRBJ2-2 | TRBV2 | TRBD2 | TGTGCCAGCACGGTGCTAGCGGGGATGTCGAACACCGGGGAGCTGTTTTTT | CASTVLAGMSNTGELFF